This T cell receptor (beta chain) originates from a study of patients and donors after allogeneic stem cell transplantation. The CDR3 spans 15 residues. Germline CDR1 and CDR2: DFQATT and SNEGSKA (reference sequence). Via MiXCR, TCRdb re-called the RT-PCR reads, giving one row per CDR3 protein. The repertoire includes 390,000 or so distinct CDR3 sequences, around 15% of them detected once, and 6.5% to 7.5% sits in the top ten. This clonotype was detected a few times. V usage is TRBV20-1 and J usage is TRBJ2-7; D unclear. This sequence originates from a human donor who was either an allogeneic HSCT recipient or a stem cell or donor lymphocyte infusion donor (not recorded which). It is not recorded whose cells these are; they may come from a transplant donor. The sequenced material came from blood, either unsorted or a sorted T cell fraction (not recorded which). DNA for the CDR3: TGCAGCGCCTTTAGGTACCTAGACACGTCCTACGAGCAGTACTTC. This sequence encodes CSAFRYLDTSYEQYF.